A selection of T cell receptor beta chains follows, all from one sample in a study of OX40 agonist ivuxolimab in advanced cancers. TCRdb's copy holds only in-frame clones and misses some; the assay was immunoSEQ multiplex PCR. The sample has over 20,000 clones, 70% to 80% seen once. This specimen was CD4+ or CD8+ T cells sorted from blood, taken in a trial of the OX40 agonist ivuxolimab. These receptors came from an adult with an advanced solid tumor such as melanoma, head and neck, liver or kidney cancer. CDR3s include the opening cysteine and the closing phenylalanine or tryptophan. Fields, in order: J gene, D gene, clone size, CDR3 length, V gene, CDR3 protein, CDR3 DNA. The D gene is left open where the match is weak. Size is stated for part of the rows, as once, few or many counts, or as a class when the clone is expanded.

J gene: TRBJ2-1
D gene: TRBD1
clone size: NA
CDR3 length: 16
V gene: TRBV9
CDR3 protein: CASSHQLQGASNEQFF
CDR3 DNA: TGTGCCAGCAGCCATCAACTACAGGGGGCCAGCAATGAGCAGTTCTTC

J gene: TRBJ2-7
D gene: NA
clone size: NA
CDR3 length: 16
V gene: TRBV5-6
CDR3 protein: CASSLGGELRSYEQYF
CDR3 DNA: TGTGCCAGCAGCTTGGGAGGGGAACTCCGCTCCTACGAGCAGTACTTC

J gene: TRBJ2-1
D gene: TRBD2
clone size: NA
CDR3 length: 15
V gene: TRBV27
CDR3 protein: CASSPTSGSLNEQFF
CDR3 DNA: TGTGCCAGCAGTCCAACTAGCGGGAGTTTAAATGAGCAGTTCTTC

J gene: TRBJ2-7
D gene: NA
clone size: NA
CDR3 length: 13
V gene: TRBV2
CDR3 protein: CASGEEVRYEQYF
CDR3 DNA: TGTGCCAGCGGAGAGGAGGTTCGGTACGAGCAGTACTTC

J gene: TRBJ1-2
D gene: NA
clone size: few
CDR3 length: 15
V gene: TRBV9
CDR3 protein: CASSVGPLGGSGYTF
CDR3 DNA: TGTGCCAGCAGCGTCGGACCCTTGGGAGGTTCTGGCTACACCTTC

J gene: TRBJ1-5
D gene: NA
clone size: once
CDR3 length: 16
V gene: TRBV6-1
CDR3 protein: CASSEGAGYSNQPQHF
CDR3 DNA: TGTGCCAGCAGTGAAGGGGCAGGGTATAGCAATCAGCCCCAGCATTTT

J gene: TRBJ2-1
D gene: NA
clone size: NA
CDR3 length: 14
V gene: TRBV4-1
CDR3 protein: CASSHKIGHNEQFF
CDR3 DNA: TGCGCCAGCAGCCATAAGATCGGACACAATGAGCAGTTCTTC

J gene: TRBJ2-2
D gene: NA
clone size: NA
CDR3 length: 17
V gene: TRBV18
CDR3 protein: CASSQDGLVLGTGELFF
CDR3 DNA: TGTGCCAGCTCGCAGGATGGCCTCGTCCTGGGCACCGGGGAGCTGTTTTTT

J gene: TRBJ2-2
D gene: NA
clone size: once
CDR3 length: 12
V gene: TRBV14
CDR3 protein: CASRLNTGELFF
CDR3 DNA: TGTGCCAGCAGACTAAACACCGGGGAGCTGTTTTTT

J gene: TRBJ2-3
D gene: NA
clone size: NA
CDR3 length: 14
V gene: TRBV28
CDR3 protein: CASSLTDDTDTQYF
CDR3 DNA: TGTGCCAGCAGTTTAACGGACGACACAGATACGCAGTATTTT

J gene: TRBJ1-2
D gene: TRBD1
clone size: once
CDR3 length: 17
V gene: TRBV4-1
CDR3 protein: CASSGGTGELPNYGYTF
CDR3 DNA: TGCGCCAGCAGCGGAGGGACAGGGGAGCTCCCTAACTATGGCTACACCTTC

J gene: TRBJ2-7
D gene: NA
clone size: NA
CDR3 length: 13
V gene: TRBV18
CDR3 protein: CASMGQESYEQYF
CDR3 DNA: TGTGCCAGCATGGGACAAGAATCCTACGAGCAGTACTTC

J gene: TRBJ2-5
D gene: NA
clone size: NA
CDR3 length: 15
V gene: TRBV5-1
CDR3 protein: CASSKDGMYQETQYF
CDR3 DNA: TGCGCCAGCAGCAAGGACGGGATGTACCAAGAGACCCAGTACTTC

J gene: TRBJ2-7
D gene: TRBD1
clone size: NA
CDR3 length: 14
V gene: TRBV9
CDR3 protein: CASSAGQVAYEQYF
CDR3 DNA: TGCGCCAGCAGCGCCGGACAGGTGGCCTACGAGCAGTACTTC

J gene: TRBJ2-3
D gene: TRBD2
clone size: NA
CDR3 length: 16
V gene: TRBV6-6
CDR3 protein: CASTGVAGGSTDTQYF
CDR3 DNA: TGTGCCAGCACAGGGGTAGCGGGGGGCAGCACAGATACGCAGTATTTT

J gene: TRBJ1-2
D gene: TRBD1
clone size: NA
CDR3 length: 16
V gene: TRBV9
CDR3 protein: CASSVDPGTGVNGYTF
CDR3 DNA: TGTGCCAGCAGCGTAGACCCTGGGACAGGGGTGAATGGCTACACCTTC

J gene: TRBJ2-7
D gene: TRBD2
clone size: NA
CDR3 length: 18
V gene: TRBV11-2
CDR3 protein: CASRTYFSGNGLYYEQYF
CDR3 DNA: TGTGCCAGCAGAACTTACTTCAGCGGGAATGGGTTGTACTACGAGCAGTACTTC

J gene: TRBJ2-1
D gene: NA
clone size: NA
CDR3 length: 16
V gene: TRBV19
CDR3 protein: CARRGGSGSASNEQFF
CDR3 DNA: TGTGCCAGGAGAGGCGGGTCGGGGTCGGCATCCAATGAGCAGTTCTTC

J gene: TRBJ1-6
D gene: NA
clone size: NA
CDR3 length: 15
V gene: TRBV5-1
CDR3 protein: CASSDVWGGSSPLHF
CDR3 DNA: TGCGCCAGCAGCGATGTGTGGGGGGGTAGTTCACCCCTCCACTTT

J gene: TRBJ2-7
D gene: NA
clone size: NA
CDR3 length: 14
V gene: TRBV7-9
CDR3 protein: CASSLGGDSREQYF
CDR3 DNA: TGTGCCAGCAGCTTAGGAGGTGACAGTCGCGAGCAGTACTTC

J gene: TRBJ1-1
D gene: NA
clone size: NA
CDR3 length: 14
V gene: TRBV6-4
CDR3 protein: CASRVAGVFTEAFF
CDR3 DNA: TGTGCCAGCAGGGTGGCCGGTGTGTTCACTGAAGCTTTCTTT

J gene: TRBJ1-1
D gene: NA
clone size: few
CDR3 length: 18
V gene: TRBV14
CDR3 protein: CASSQATYVLGRDTEAFF
CDR3 DNA: TGTGCCAGCAGCCAAGCCACCTATGTTCTGGGGCGCGACACTGAAGCTTTCTTT

J gene: TRBJ2-7
D gene: NA
clone size: many
CDR3 length: 12
V gene: TRBV27
CDR3 protein: CASSFIGREQYF
CDR3 DNA: TGTGCCAGCAGTTTCATAGGGCGCGAGCAGTACTTC

J gene: TRBJ2-7
D gene: TRBD1
clone size: NA
CDR3 length: 14
V gene: TRBV7-9
CDR3 protein: CASSFSGGPYEQYF
CDR3 DNA: TGTGCCAGCAGCTTCTCAGGGGGTCCCTACGAGCAGTACTTC

J gene: TRBJ1-1
D gene: NA
clone size: NA
CDR3 length: 13
V gene: TRBV10-1
CDR3 protein: CASSEGPNTEAFF
CDR3 DNA: TGCGCCAGCAGTGAGGGTCCCAACACTGAAGCTTTCTTT

J gene: TRBJ2-7
D gene: NA
clone size: NA
CDR3 length: 15
V gene: TRBV9
CDR3 protein: CASSVDVGGSYEQYF
CDR3 DNA: TGTGCCAGCAGCGTAGATGTAGGGGGCTCCTACGAGCAGTACTTC

J gene: TRBJ2-3
D gene: TRBD2
clone size: NA
CDR3 length: 17
V gene: TRBV6-4
CDR3 protein: CASSDSSSGRVADTQYF
CDR3 DNA: TGTGCCAGCAGTGACTCCTCCAGCGGGAGGGTTGCAGATACGCAGTATTTT

J gene: TRBJ2-7
D gene: TRBD2
clone size: NA
CDR3 length: 14
V gene: TRBV28
CDR3 protein: CASSLWGGYDEQYF
CDR3 DNA: TGTGCCAGCAGTTTATGGGGAGGGTACGACGAGCAGTACTTC

J gene: TRBJ2-5
D gene: NA
clone size: NA
CDR3 length: 15
V gene: TRBV12-5
CDR3 protein: CASGPSGDPQETQYF
CDR3 DNA: TGTGCTAGTGGTCCCTCCGGGGACCCGCAAGAGACCCAGTACTTC

J gene: TRBJ1-4
D gene: NA
clone size: NA
CDR3 length: 15
V gene: TRBV7-6
CDR3 protein: CASSYMAGSNEKLFF
CDR3 DNA: TGTGCCAGCAGCTATATGGCAGGATCTAATGAAAAACTGTTTTTT

J gene: TRBJ2-2
D gene: NA
clone size: NA
CDR3 length: 14
V gene: TRBV30
CDR3 protein: CAWDLRPYTGELFF
CDR3 DNA: TGTGCCTGGGACCTCCGGCCTTACACCGGGGAGCTGTTTTTT

J gene: TRBJ1-2
D gene: TRBD1
clone size: NA
CDR3 length: 14
V gene: TRBV29-1
CDR3 protein: CSVEEGQGPYGYTF
CDR3 DNA: TGCAGCGTTGAAGAGGGACAGGGGCCCTATGGCTACACCTTC

J gene: TRBJ2-5
D gene: TRBD1
clone size: NA
CDR3 length: 15
V gene: TRBV2
CDR3 protein: CATIMDRGSRETQYF
CDR3 DNA: TGTGCCACCATAATGGACAGGGGATCCCGGGAGACCCAGTACTTC

J gene: TRBJ2-1
D gene: NA
clone size: few
CDR3 length: 14
V gene: TRBV6-1
CDR3 protein: CASSEYGSYNEQFF
CDR3 DNA: TGTGCCAGCAGTGAATATGGATCGTACAATGAGCAGTTCTTC

J gene: TRBJ2-2
D gene: NA
clone size: NA
CDR3 length: 15
V gene: TRBV7-9
CDR3 protein: CASSARDGRTGELFF
CDR3 DNA: TGTGCCAGCAGCGCCCGGGACGGACGAACCGGGGAGCTGTTTTTT

J gene: TRBJ2-3
D gene: TRBD2
clone size: few
CDR3 length: 13
V gene: TRBV7-9
CDR3 protein: CATETSGTDTQYF
CDR3 DNA: TGTGCCACCGAGACTAGCGGCACAGATACGCAGTATTTT

J gene: TRBJ2-5
D gene: NA
clone size: once
CDR3 length: 13
V gene: TRBV7-9
CDR3 protein: CASSPRPAAAQYF
CDR3 DNA: TGTGCCAGCAGCCCACGTCCAGCGGCGGCCCAGTACTTC

J gene: TRBJ2-2
D gene: TRBD2
clone size: few
CDR3 length: 15
V gene: TRBV6-5
CDR3 protein: CASSISGDYTGELFF
CDR3 DNA: TGTGCCAGCAGTATAAGCGGGGACTACACCGGGGAGCTGTTTTTT

J gene: TRBJ2-7
D gene: TRBD1
clone size: once
CDR3 length: 13
V gene: TRBV2
CDR3 protein: CASSDRGNYEQYF
CDR3 DNA: TGTGCCAGCAGTGACAGGGGGAACTACGAGCAGTACTTC

J gene: TRBJ2-1
D gene: NA
clone size: few
CDR3 length: 15
V gene: TRBV9
CDR3 protein: CASSRSDPSYNEQFF
CDR3 DNA: TGTGCCAGCAGCCGCTCGGACCCTTCCTACAATGAGCAGTTCTTC

J gene: TRBJ1-1
D gene: NA
clone size: NA
CDR3 length: 13
V gene: TRBV5-6
CDR3 protein: CASSLGPNTEAFF
CDR3 DNA: TGTGCCAGCAGCTTAGGGCCGAACACTGAAGCTTTCTTT

J gene: TRBJ2-1
D gene: TRBD2
clone size: NA
CDR3 length: 16
V gene: TRBV29-1
CDR3 protein: CSVEDPGLAVYNEQFF
CDR3 DNA: TGCAGCGTTGAAGATCCGGGACTAGCGGTATACAATGAGCAGTTCTTC